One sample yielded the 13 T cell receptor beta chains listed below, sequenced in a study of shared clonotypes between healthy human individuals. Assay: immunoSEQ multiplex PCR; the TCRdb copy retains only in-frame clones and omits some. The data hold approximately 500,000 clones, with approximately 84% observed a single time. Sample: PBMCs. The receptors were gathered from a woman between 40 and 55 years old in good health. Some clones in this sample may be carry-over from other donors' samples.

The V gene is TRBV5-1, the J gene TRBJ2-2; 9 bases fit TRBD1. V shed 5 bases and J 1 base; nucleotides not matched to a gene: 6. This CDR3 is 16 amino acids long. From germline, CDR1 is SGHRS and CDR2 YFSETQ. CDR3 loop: CASRFTGQGNTGELFF. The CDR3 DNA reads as TGCGCCAGCAGATTCACGGGACAGGGGAACACCGGGGAGCTGTTTTTT. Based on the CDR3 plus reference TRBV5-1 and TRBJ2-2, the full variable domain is KAGVTQTPRYLIKTRGQQVTLSCSPISGHRSVSWYQQTPGQGLQFLFEYFSETQRNKGNFPGRFSGRQFSNSRSEMNVSTLELGDSALYLCASRFTGQGNTGELFFGEGSRLTVL.

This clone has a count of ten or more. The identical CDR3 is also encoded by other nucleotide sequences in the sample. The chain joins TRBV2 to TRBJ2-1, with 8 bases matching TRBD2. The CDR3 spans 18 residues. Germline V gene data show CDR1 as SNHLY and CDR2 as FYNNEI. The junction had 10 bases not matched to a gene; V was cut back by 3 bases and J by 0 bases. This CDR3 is CASSDPSGPALSYNEQFF. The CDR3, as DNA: TGTGCCAGCAGTGACCCTAGCGGGCCCGCTCTCTCCTACAATGAGCAGTTCTTC.

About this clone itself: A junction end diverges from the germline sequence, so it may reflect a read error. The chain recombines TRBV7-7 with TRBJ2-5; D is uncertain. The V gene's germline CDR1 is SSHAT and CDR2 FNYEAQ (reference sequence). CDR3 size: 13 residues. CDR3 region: CASSSTTVETQYF. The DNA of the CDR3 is TGTGCTAGCAGCTCAACTACCGTGGAGACCCAGTACTTC.

CDR3 in DNA: TGTGCCAGCAGTGAAGAGGGGTGGACTGAAGCTTTCTTT. This codes for CASSEEGWTEAFF. This rearrangement joins TRBV2 to TRBJ1-1; TRBD1 is a possible D gene (5 bases). CDR3 length: 13 residues. Germline assignment: CDR1 SNHLY and CDR2 FYNNEI. V shed 1 base and J shed 5 bases, with 8 bases lying between them.

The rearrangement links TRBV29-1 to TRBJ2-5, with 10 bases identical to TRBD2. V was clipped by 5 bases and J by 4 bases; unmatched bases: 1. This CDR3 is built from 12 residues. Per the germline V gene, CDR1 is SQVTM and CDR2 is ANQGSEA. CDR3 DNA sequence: TGCAGCGTTAAGCGGGAGGGAGAGACCCAGTACTTC. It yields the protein CSVKREGETQYF.

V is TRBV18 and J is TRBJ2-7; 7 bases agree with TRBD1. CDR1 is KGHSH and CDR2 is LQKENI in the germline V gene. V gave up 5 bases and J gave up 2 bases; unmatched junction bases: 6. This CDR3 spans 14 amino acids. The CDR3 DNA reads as TGTGCCAGCTCAAAACAGGGGCTTCCCTACGAGCAGTACTTC. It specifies CASSKQGLPYEQYF.

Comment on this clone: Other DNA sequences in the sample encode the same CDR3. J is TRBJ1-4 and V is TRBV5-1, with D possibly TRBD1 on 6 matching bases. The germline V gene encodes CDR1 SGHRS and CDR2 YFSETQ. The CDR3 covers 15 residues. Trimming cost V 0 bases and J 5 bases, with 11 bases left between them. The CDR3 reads CASSLAGGTNEKLFF. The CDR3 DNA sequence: TGCGCCAGCAGCTTGGCCGGGGGGACAAATGAAAAACTGTTTTTT.

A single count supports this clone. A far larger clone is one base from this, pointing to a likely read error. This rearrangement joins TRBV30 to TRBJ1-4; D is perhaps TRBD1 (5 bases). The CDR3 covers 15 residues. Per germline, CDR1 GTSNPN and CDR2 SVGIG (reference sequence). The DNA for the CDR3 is TGTGCCTGGAGTGTACTGGGCGGGACTAATGAAAAACTGTCTTTT. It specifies CAWSVLGGTNEKLSF.

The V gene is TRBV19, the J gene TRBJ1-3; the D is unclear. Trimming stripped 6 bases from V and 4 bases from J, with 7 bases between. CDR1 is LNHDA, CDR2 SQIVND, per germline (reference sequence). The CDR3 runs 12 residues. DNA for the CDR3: TGTGCCAGTAGCCGCGCCGGAAACACCATATATTTT. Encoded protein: CASSRAGNTIYF.

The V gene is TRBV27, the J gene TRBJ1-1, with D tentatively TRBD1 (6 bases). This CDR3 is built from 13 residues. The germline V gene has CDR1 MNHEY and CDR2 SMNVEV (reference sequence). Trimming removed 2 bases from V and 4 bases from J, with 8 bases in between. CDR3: CASSLGQTTEAFF. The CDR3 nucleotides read TGTGCCAGCAGTTTAGGACAGACCACTGAAGCTTTCTTT.

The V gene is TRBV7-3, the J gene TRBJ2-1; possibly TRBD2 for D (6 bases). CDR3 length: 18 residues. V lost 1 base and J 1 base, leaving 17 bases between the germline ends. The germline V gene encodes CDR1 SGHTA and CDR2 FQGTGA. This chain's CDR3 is CASSLRALADVSYNEQFF. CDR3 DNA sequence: TGTGCCAGCAGCTTAAGGGCACTAGCTGATGTGTCCTACAATGAGCAGTTCTTC.

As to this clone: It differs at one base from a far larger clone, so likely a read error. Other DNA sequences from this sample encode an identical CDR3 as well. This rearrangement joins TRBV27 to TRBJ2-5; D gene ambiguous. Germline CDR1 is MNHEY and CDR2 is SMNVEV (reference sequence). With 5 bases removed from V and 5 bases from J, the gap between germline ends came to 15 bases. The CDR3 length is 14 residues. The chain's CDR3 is CASSRTYFLETQYF. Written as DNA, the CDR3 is TGTGCCAGCAGTCGTACTTACTTTCTCGAGACCCAGTACTTC.

In DNA, the CDR3 is TGTGCCAGCAGAGGCGGGAGGACGACAAACACCGGGGAGCTGTTTTTT. Translated: CASRGGRTTNTGELFF. This rearrangement joins TRBV7-7 to TRBJ2-2, with 8 bases identical to TRBD2. With 6 bases clipped from V and 2 bases from J, the junction kept 8 bases outside the gene matches. Germline V gene data show CDR1 as SSHAT and CDR2 as FNYEAQ (reference sequence). The CDR3 runs to 16 residues.